Listed below are T cell receptor beta chains from one sample, sequenced in a study of blood T cell repertoires in COVID-19. Here immunoSEQ multiplex PCR was the method, and the copy in TCRdb shows in-frame clones only, minus some. Of 150,000 to 190,000 clones listed, 75% to 90% are singletons. The sequenced sample consisted of peripheral blood. The receptors derive from a man aged 60 to 69 with acute or convalescent COVID-19. CDR3s include the opening cysteine and the closing phenylalanine or tryptophan. D genes are given only for firm matches. Expanded clones are given a class, and other clones once, few, many or no size at all.

cdr3_nt	cdr3_aa	j_call	v_call	d_call	cdr3_length	clone_size
TGCGCCAGCAGCTTGGAGGGGGCCCCAATGAGGGACAATGAGCAGTTCTTC	CASSLEGAPMRDNEQFF	TRBJ2-1	TRBV5-1	TRBD1	17	NA
TGTGCCAGCAGCTCGCCACTGATCCCCTTTGGCTACACCTTC	CASSSPLIPFGYTF	TRBJ1-2	TRBV11-2	NA	14	NA
TGCGCCAGCAGCCGACAGGTTATGAACACTGAAGCTTTCTTT	CASSRQVMNTEAFF	TRBJ1-1	TRBV4-1	NA	14	NA
TGTGCCAGCAGTGTCGGGACAGATTCACCCCTCCACTTT	CASSVGTDSPLHF	TRBJ1-6	TRBV27	TRBD1	13	few
TGTGCCAGCAGCACCGGACAGGACAACTATGGCTACACCTTC	CASSTGQDNYGYTF	TRBJ1-2	TRBV13	TRBD1	14	NA
TGTGCCAGCAGTGACGCAGTTGGGCAGGGAGGGTATCAGAATGAGCAGTTCTTC	CASSDAVGQGGYQNEQFF	TRBJ2-1	TRBV25-1	TRBD2	18	NA
TGTGCCAGATCTTTGGGGACAGGGTGGAATCAGCCCCAGCATTTT	CARSLGTGWNQPQHF	TRBJ1-5	TRBV27	TRBD1	15	NA
TGTGCCAGCAGGGGGAGGGGGAGCAATCAGCCCCAGCATTTT	CASRGRGSNQPQHF	TRBJ1-5	TRBV27	NA	14	NA
TGTGCCAGCAGCTTCGGGGGATGGACAGGGAACAGGGAGACCCAGTACTTC	CASSFGGWTGNRETQYF	TRBJ2-5	TRBV7-9	TRBD1	17	NA
TGTGCCAGCAGTTACCAAACCATACAGGGTGAAGCTTTCTTT	CASSYQTIQGEAFF	TRBJ1-1	TRBV6-2/TRBV6-3	NA	14	NA
TGTGCCAGAAGCTTGGAGGGTAGGCTAGCGGGAATGGAGAAGCAGTATTTT	CARSLEGRLAGMEKQYF	TRBJ2-3	TRBV5-3	TRBD2	17	NA
TGTGCCAGCAGCTTAGCGCCCGGGAGTAAGGGGACCCAGTACTTC	CASSLAPGSKGTQYF	TRBJ2-5	TRBV7-6	NA	15	NA
TGCAGCGGCCGACAGGGGAAAGAGACCCAGTACTTC	CSGRQGKETQYF	TRBJ2-5	TRBV29-1	TRBD1	12	NA
TGTGCCAGCAGCCTGGGACTAGCGGGAGAGTCAGATACGCAGTATTTT	CASSLGLAGESDTQYF	TRBJ2-3	TRBV7-6	TRBD2	16	NA
TGTGCCATCAACCCGGGACAGGGCTACGAGCAGTACTTC	CAINPGQGYEQYF	TRBJ2-7	TRBV10-3	TRBD1	13	NA
TGCGCCAGCAGCCAAGAATGGACATTGAGCTCCTACGAGCAGTACTTC	CASSQEWTLSSYEQYF	TRBJ2-7	TRBV4-1	NA	16	NA
TGCGCCAGCAGCCTCGGACTAGCGGGGAACACCGGGGAGCTGTTTTTT	CASSLGLAGNTGELFF	TRBJ2-2	TRBV4-1	TRBD2	16	few
TGTGCCAGTAGTACACAGGGAAACAATCAGCCCCAGCATTTT	CASSTQGNNQPQHF	TRBJ1-5	TRBV19	NA	14	few
TGTGCCAGCAGCCAAGGCGATACGGGGGGAAACTACGAGCAGTACTTC	CASSQGDTGGNYEQYF	TRBJ2-7	TRBV4-2	TRBD2	16	NA